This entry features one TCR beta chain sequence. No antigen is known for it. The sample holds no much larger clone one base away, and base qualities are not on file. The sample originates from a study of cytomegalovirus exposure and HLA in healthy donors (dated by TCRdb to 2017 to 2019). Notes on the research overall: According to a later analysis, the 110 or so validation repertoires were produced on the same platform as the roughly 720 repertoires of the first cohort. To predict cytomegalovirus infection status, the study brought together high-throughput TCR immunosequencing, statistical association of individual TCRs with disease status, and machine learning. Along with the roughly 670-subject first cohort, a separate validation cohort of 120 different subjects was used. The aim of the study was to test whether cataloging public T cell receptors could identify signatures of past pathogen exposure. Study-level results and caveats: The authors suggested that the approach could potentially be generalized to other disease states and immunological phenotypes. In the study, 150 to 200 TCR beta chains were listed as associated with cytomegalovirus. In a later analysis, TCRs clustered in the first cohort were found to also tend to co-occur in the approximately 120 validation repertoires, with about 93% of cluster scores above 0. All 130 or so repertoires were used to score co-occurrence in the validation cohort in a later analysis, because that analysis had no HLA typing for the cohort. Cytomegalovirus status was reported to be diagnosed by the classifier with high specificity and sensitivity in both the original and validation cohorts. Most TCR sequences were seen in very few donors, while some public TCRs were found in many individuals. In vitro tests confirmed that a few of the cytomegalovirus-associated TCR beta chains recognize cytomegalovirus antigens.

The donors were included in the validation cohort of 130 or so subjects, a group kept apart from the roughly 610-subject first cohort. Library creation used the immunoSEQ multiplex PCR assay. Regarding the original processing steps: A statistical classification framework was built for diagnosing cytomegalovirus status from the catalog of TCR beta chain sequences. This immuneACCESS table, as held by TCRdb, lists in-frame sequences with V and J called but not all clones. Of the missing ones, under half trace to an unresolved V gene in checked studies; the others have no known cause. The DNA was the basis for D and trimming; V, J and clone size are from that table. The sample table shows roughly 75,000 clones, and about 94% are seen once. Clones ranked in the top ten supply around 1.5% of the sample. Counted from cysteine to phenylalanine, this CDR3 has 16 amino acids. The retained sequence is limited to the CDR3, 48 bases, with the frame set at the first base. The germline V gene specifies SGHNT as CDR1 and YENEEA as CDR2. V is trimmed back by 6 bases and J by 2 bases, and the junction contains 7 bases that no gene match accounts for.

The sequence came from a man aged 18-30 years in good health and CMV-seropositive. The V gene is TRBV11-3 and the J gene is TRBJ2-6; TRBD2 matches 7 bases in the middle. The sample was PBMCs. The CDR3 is CASSSRGRAGANVLTF. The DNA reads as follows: TGTGCCAGCAGTTCCCGGGGGAGGGCTGGGGCCAACGTCCTGACTTTC. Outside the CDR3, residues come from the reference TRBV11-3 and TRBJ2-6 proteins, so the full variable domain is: EAGVVQSPRYKIIEKKQPVAFWCNPISGHNTLYWYLQNLGQGPELLIRYENEEAVDDSQLPKDRFSAERLKGVDSTLKIQPAELGDSAVYLCASSSRGRAGANVLTFGAGSRLTVL.